These 2 T cell receptor beta chains were all obtained from the same sample, sequenced in a study of Ad26.COV2.S vaccination and SARS-CoV-2 variants. Treatment in this sample: some 19 received Ad26.COV2.S at low or high dose, single or two shots; about five received placebo; per-sample allocation not given. All samples were drawn on day 63, counting from the first vaccine or placebo injection. Sequencing was performed with immunoSEQ multiplex PCR; in TCRdb, only in-frame clones are kept and a portion is missing. The table has some 390,000 clones, around 89% seen once. Specimen: peripheral blood, collected in a trial of Ad26.COV2.S vaccine versus placebo. These receptors all stem from a person aged 18-60 years who received the Ad26.COV2.S COVID-19 vaccine or a placebo.

The chain employs TRBV29-1 and TRBJ1-2, with a weak D call TRBD1 (6 bases). Germline CDR1 and CDR2: SQVTM and ANQGSEA. Trimming removed 7 bases from V and 2 bases from J, with 14 bases in between. This CDR3 spans 13 amino acids. Here the CDR3 reads CSDTQGTNYGYTF. The CDR3 DNA is TGCAGCGATACCCAGGGGACCAACTATGGCTACACCTTC.

This clone was seen once. Other nucleotide sequences from this sample produce the same CDR3. The CDR3 sequence: CASSLDLYEQYF. CDR3 sequence (DNA): TGTGCCAGCAGCTTAGATTTGTACGAGCAGTACTTC. The chain employs TRBV7-2 and TRBJ2-7; D remains unclear. The CDR3 spans 12 residues. The germline gives CDR1 SGHTA, CDR2 FQGNSA. Trimming took 1 base from V and 4 from J, leaving 5 bases between them.